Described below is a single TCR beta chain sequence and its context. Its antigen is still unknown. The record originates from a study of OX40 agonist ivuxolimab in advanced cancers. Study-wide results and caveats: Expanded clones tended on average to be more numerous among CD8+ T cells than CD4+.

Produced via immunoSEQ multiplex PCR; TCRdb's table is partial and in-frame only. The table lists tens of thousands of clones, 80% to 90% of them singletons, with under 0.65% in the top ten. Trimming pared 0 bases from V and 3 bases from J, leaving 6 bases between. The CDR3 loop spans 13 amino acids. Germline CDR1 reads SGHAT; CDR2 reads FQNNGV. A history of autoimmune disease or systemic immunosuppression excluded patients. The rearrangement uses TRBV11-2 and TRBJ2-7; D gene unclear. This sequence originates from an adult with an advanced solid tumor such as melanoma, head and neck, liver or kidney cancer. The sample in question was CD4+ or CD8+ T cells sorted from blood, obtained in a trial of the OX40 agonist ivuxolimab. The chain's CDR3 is CASSLERYYEQYF. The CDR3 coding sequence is TGTGCCAGCAGCTTAGAGCGGTACTACGAGCAGTACTTC. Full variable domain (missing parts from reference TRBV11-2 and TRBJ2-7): EAGVAQSPRYKIIEKRQSVAFWCNPISGHATLYWYQQILGQGPKLLIQFQNNGVVDDSQLPKDRFSAERLKGVDSTLKIQPAKLEDSAVYLCASSLERYYEQYFGPGTRLTVT.